Detailed here is one TCR beta chain. CDR3 size: 12 residues. With 5 bases removed from V and 3 bases from J, the gap between germline ends came to 8 bases. The germline CDR1 and CDR2 sequences are SQVTM and ANQGSEA. This entry comes from a study of T cells in localized non-small cell lung cancer. Some clones are missing from TCRdb's copy, which holds only in-frame ones; the method was immunoSEQ multiplex PCR. Of some 11,000 clones in the sample, over 70% were seen once. The source was peripheral blood, collected before any cancer treatment. This sequence originates from a male donor older than 55 with stage I lung adenocarcinoma. The chain combines TRBV29-1 with TRBJ1-3, with D perhaps matching TRBD1 (6 bases). The CDR3 is CSVKGGGNTIYF. CDR3 DNA sequence: TGCAGCGTTAAGGGGGGTGGAAACACCATATATTTT.